This TCR beta chain was recorded in a study of T cell repertoires in cytomegalovirus infection. CDR3 size: 20 residues. V dropped 3 bases and J dropped 2 bases, with 27 bases sitting between them. The germline gives CDR1 SGHTS, CDR2 YDEGEE. On this clonotype itself: Its antigen is undetermined.

TCRdb reprocessed the reads via MiXCR and lists one record per CDR3 protein. The sample lists approximately 280,000 distinct CDR3 sequences; about 20% were seen once. The specimen comprised cultured PBMCs, sampled from culture after CMV antigen stimulation. This clonotype was obtained from a human donor in good health (CMV status not recorded). Some clones in this sample may be carry-over from other donors' samples. The V call is TRBV5-8, the J call TRBJ1-5; maybe TRBD1 (5 bases). CDR3 sequence reads: CASSSDLNNAGRPGNQPQHF. DNA of the CDR3: TGTGCCAGCAGCTCGGACCTTAACAACGCGGGGCGTCCAGGCAATCAGCCCCAGCATTTT.